This T cell receptor beta chain was sequenced during a study of Graves' ophthalmopathy and Graves' hyperthyroidism. The CDR3 extends over 13 amino acids. The V end was cut by 7 bases, the J end by 2 bases, with 11 bases between. Only a few counts were recorded for this clonotype. RNA transcripts provided the template for amplifying TCR beta CDR3 regions. The first-round RT-PCR employed HTBI primers together with the Qiagen OneStep RT-PCR kit. A multiplex PCR was then performed as the second round. TCRdb analysed the multiplex PCR reads with MiXCR anew, one entry per CDR3 protein. The table has over 650,000 distinct CDR3 sequences, about 41% seen once.

The chain employs TRBV12-3 or TRBV12-4 and TRBJ1-1, with D maybe TRBD1 (5 bases). The sequenced sample consisted of peripheral blood. This sequence was found in an adult man with Graves' ophthalmopathy. The CDR3 loop reads CASTSDRNTEAFF. CDR3 bases: TGTGCCAGCACGTCAGACAGAAACACTGAAGCTTTCTTT.